The 23 T cell receptor beta chains below were found in one sample sequenced in a study of blood T cell repertoires in COVID-19. Assay used: immunoSEQ multiplex PCR; TCRdb lists only in-frame clones, some missing. Of about 99,000 clones listed, 86% are singletons. Sample: peripheral blood. The receptor set was obtained from a woman in her sixties or seventies in a cohort sampled during active or convalescent COVID-19.

The V call is TRBV9, the J call TRBJ2-2, with TRBD2 identical over 14 bases. The germline CDR1 and CDR2 sequences are SGDLS and YYNGEE. V trimming: 4 bases; J trimming: 6 bases; junction bases outside the gene matches: 5. The CDR3 contains 16 residues. CDR3 DNA sequence: TGTGCCAGCAGCAGGGGGACTAGCGGGAGATCCGGGGAGCTGTTTTTT. It translates to CASSRGTSGRSGELFF.

This sequence joins TRBV19 and TRBJ2-1; 10 bases are a match to TRBD1. Germline CDR1 LNHDA, CDR2 SQIVND (reference sequence). The CDR3 consists of 16 residues. J lost 2 bases, V lost 6 bases, and 7 bases had no gene match. The CDR3 nucleotides read TGTGCCAGTAGCAACTTCGGACAGGGGGCCTACAATGAGCAGTTCTTC. It is translated as CASSNFGQGAYNEQFF.

The rearrangement links TRBV18 to TRBJ2-6, with D possibly being TRBD1 (7 bases). Per the germline V gene, CDR1 is KGHSH and CDR2 is LQKENI. The length of the CDR3 is 17 residues. V shed 4 bases and J shed 0 bases, with 13 bases lying between them. CDR3 amino acids: CASSHGGQSSGANVLTF. The CDR3 region has the DNA TGTGCCAGCTCACACGGGGGACAGAGCTCTGGGGCCAACGTCCTGACTTTC.

DNA for the CDR3: TGTGCCAGCAGCGCCGGGATCATCTACGAGCAGTACTTC. Translated, it gives CASSAGIIYEQYF. The chain couples TRBV28 to TRBJ2-7, with D maybe TRBD2 (5 bases). V was cut by 6 bases and J by 3 bases, with 12 bases left in between. The CDR3 is 13 residues long. Germline assignment: CDR1 MDHEN and CDR2 SYDVKM.

The chain carries TRBV19 and TRBJ2-3, with 9 nucleotides matching TRBD1. The germline V gene has CDR1 LNHDA and CDR2 SQIVND (reference sequence). The CDR3 loop spans 14 amino acids. After removal of 8 bases from V and 6 bases from J, the junction contained 9 bases not matched to a gene. The CDR3 reads CASATQGAIDTQYF. The CDR3 DNA sequence: TGTGCCAGTGCAACACAGGGGGCAATTGATACGCAGTATTTT.

The V and J genes are TRBV7-3 and TRBJ2-5; 8 bases are shared with TRBD2. Germline trimming cut 0 bases from V and 5 bases from J; bases unmatched to any gene: 8. Germline CDR1 reads SGHTA; CDR2 reads FQGTGA. This CDR3 region has 16 residues. CDR3 in DNA: TGTGCCAGCAGCTTAACCTCAGCGGGAGAACGGGAGACCCAGTACTTC. Translation: CASSLTSAGERETQYF.

This chain connects TRBV19 to TRBJ1-1; 7 bases are shared with TRBD1. The germline V gene has CDR1 LNHDA and CDR2 SQIVND (reference sequence). The J segment lost 4 bases and the V segment lost 6 bases, leaving 2 bases of the junction unmatched. The CDR3 spans 12 residues. The CDR3 loop is CASRGGFTEAFF. The CDR3 DNA reads TGTGCCAGTAGAGGGGGCTTCACTGAAGCTTTCTTT.

The rearrangement links TRBV27 to TRBJ2-3, with D maybe TRBD2 (6 bases). The CDR3 length is 13 residues. Deletions cut 5 bases from V and 7 bases from J, with 13 bases between. Germline V gene sequence: CDR1 MNHEY, CDR2 SMNVEV (reference sequence). This chain's CDR3 is CASSTGAVNTQYF. The CDR3 DNA reads TGTGCCAGCAGTACGGGAGCAGTGAATACGCAGTATTTT.

This clone was seen just once. V and J are TRBV20-1 and TRBJ2-7; unclear D gene. V lost 3 bases and J lost 6, with 15 bases in between. CDR1 and CDR2 (germline): DFQATT, SNEGSKA (reference sequence). The CDR3 has 13 amino acids. In DNA form, the CDR3 reads TGCAGTGCTAGTCGGAGTCTAACGGCCGAGCAGTACTTC. It codes for CSASRSLTAEQYF.

V gene TRBV24-1 combines with J gene TRBJ2-3; the D gene is possibly TRBD2 (6 bases). The CDR3 is 17 residues long. CDR1 KGHDR and CDR2 SFDVKD come from the germline V gene. Trimming left V 1 base short and J 2 bases short, with 15 bases between. Here the CDR3 reads CATSDFGRAGYTDTQYF. The CDR3 DNA reads as TGTGCCACCAGTGATTTTGGGCGAGCGGGTTACACAGATACGCAGTATTTT.

Here the CDR3 DNA reads TGCGCCAGCAGCTTGCAGGGGGCGAAATGGAGTGAGCAGTTCTTC. It specifies CASSLQGAKWSEQFF. This chain joins TRBV5-1 and TRBJ2-1; 8 nucleotides match TRBD1. The CDR3 consists of 15 residues. Germline CDR1 reads SGHRS; CDR2 reads YFSETQ. The V gene end was trimmed by 1 base and the J gene end by 9 bases; junction bases not matched to a gene: 9.

V usage is TRBV28 and J usage is TRBJ1-4; D is undetermined. V was cut by 5 bases and J by 0 bases, with 13 bases left in between. The CDR3 spans 16 residues. CDR1 and CDR2 from the germline V gene are MDHEN and SYDVKM. The CDR3 is CASSGPRPATNEKLFF. In DNA, the CDR3 is TGTGCCAGCAGTGGGCCTCGGCCTGCAACTAATGAAAAACTGTTTTTT.

This clone was found a few times. This sequence joins TRBV5-6 and TRBJ2-1; possibly TRBD1 for D (5 bases). The CDR3 has 15 residues. The V gene lost 4 bases and the J gene lost 5 bases, with 16 bases spanning the gap. In germline, CDR1 is SGHDT, CDR2 YYEEEE. CDR3 DNA: TGTGCCAGCAGCCCCGGTGGCAGGGCTGACAATGAGCAGTTCTTC. Amino acids: CASSPGGRADNEQFF.

The rearrangement links TRBV3-1 (or the pseudogene TRBV3-2) to TRBJ2-7, with D maybe TRBD2 (5 bases). Trimming removed 4 bases from V and 2 bases from J, with 12 bases in between. This CDR3 region has 14 residues. The germline CDR1 and CDR2 sequences are LGHDT and YNNKEL (reference sequence). CDR3 protein: CASSPEAVPYEQYF. The CDR3 DNA sequence: TGTGCCAGCAGCCCCGAAGCGGTTCCCTACGAGCAGTACTTC.

V and J are TRBV11-2 and TRBJ2-5; D unresolved. V was trimmed by 1 base and J by 4 bases, leaving 10 bases between them. This CDR3 comprises 14 residues. Looked up from germline, CDR1 is SGHAT and CDR2 is FQNNGV. The CDR3 protein is CASSLGPTGETQYF. DNA of the CDR3: TGTGCCAGCAGCTTAGGCCCCACGGGAGAGACCCAGTACTTC.

The chain combines TRBV30 with TRBJ2-7; 9 nucleotides match TRBD1. Germline CDR1 is GTSNPN and CDR2 is SVGIG (reference sequence). With 6 bases clipped from V and 3 bases from J, the junction kept 3 bases outside the gene matches. The CDR3 is 12 residues long. The CDR3 here is CACGTGSYEQYF. The CDR3 nucleotides are TGTGCCTGTGGGACAGGGAGCTACGAGCAGTACTTC.

The chain joins TRBV6-5 to TRBJ1-1, with 9 bases that match TRBD1. CDR3 length equals 14 residues. In germline, CDR1 is MNHEY, CDR2 SVGAGI. V trimming: 4 bases; J trimming: 4 bases; junction bases outside the gene matches: 4. The CDR3 is CASSSSTGGTEAFF. For the CDR3, the DNA is TGTGCCAGCAGTTCGTCGACAGGGGGCACTGAAGCTTTCTTT.

The V gene is TRBV19, the J gene TRBJ1-2; tentative D call: TRBD1 (6 bases). Trimming stripped 2 bases from V and 4 bases from J, with 14 bases between. The CDR3 runs 15 residues. Per germline, CDR1 LNHDA and CDR2 SQIVND (reference sequence). The DNA of the CDR3 is TGTGCCAGTAGTATAACAGGGACGTCTCGCTATGGCTACACCTTC. Translation gives CASSITGTSRYGYTF.

The gene calls are TRBV9 and TRBJ2-2; 8 bases map to TRBD2. The CDR3 covers 16 residues. V lost 1 base, J lost 0 bases, and 2 bases stayed unmatched. In germline, CDR1 is SGDLS, CDR2 YYNGEE. CDR3 nucleotide sequence: TGTGCCAGCAGCGTAACTAGCGGCGCGAACACCGGGGAGCTGTTTTTT. Residues: CASSVTSGANTGELFF.

This chain links TRBV19 with TRBJ1-4; D unclear. The germline V gene encodes CDR1 LNHDA and CDR2 SQIVND (reference sequence). V was pared by 7 bases and J by 16 bases, with 19 bases between. The CDR3 runs 12 residues. CDR3: CASNDGAGSGFF. CDR3 coding DNA: TGTGCCAGTAACGATGGAGCCGGGTCCGGGTTTTTT.

In this sample, this clone turned up once. The gene calls are TRBV5-1 and TRBJ1-1, with TRBD1 matching 7 bases. J was trimmed by 4 bases and V by 2 bases; bases with no gene match: 8. CDR1 and CDR2 (germline): SGHRS, YFSETQ. This CDR3 is built from 15 residues. The CDR3 region is CASSLSTGSSTEAFF. The CDR3 DNA sequence: TGCGCCAGCAGCTTATCGACAGGGTCGAGCACTGAAGCTTTCTTT.

V and J are TRBV5-8 and TRBJ1-2; 7 positions match TRBD1. The germline V gene encodes CDR1 SGHTS and CDR2 YDEGEE. This CDR3 is built from 14 residues. V dropped 0 bases and J dropped 7; count of bases not matched to a gene: 6. The CDR3 protein is CASSLAGGGVGYTF. The CDR3 DNA reads as TGTGCCAGCAGCTTGGCTGGAGGGGGCGTTGGCTACACCTTC.

The rearrangement joins TRBV10-3 to TRBJ1-6, with TRBD1 as a possible D gene (5 bases). The CDR3 has 14 amino acids. The V gene lost 5 bases and the J gene lost 7 bases, with 12 bases spanning the gap. The germline gives CDR1 ENHRY, CDR2 SYGVKD. The CDR3 here is CAISIRVVNSPLHF. CDR3 nucleotide sequence: TGTGCCATCAGTATCAGGGTCGTGAATTCACCCCTCCACTTT.